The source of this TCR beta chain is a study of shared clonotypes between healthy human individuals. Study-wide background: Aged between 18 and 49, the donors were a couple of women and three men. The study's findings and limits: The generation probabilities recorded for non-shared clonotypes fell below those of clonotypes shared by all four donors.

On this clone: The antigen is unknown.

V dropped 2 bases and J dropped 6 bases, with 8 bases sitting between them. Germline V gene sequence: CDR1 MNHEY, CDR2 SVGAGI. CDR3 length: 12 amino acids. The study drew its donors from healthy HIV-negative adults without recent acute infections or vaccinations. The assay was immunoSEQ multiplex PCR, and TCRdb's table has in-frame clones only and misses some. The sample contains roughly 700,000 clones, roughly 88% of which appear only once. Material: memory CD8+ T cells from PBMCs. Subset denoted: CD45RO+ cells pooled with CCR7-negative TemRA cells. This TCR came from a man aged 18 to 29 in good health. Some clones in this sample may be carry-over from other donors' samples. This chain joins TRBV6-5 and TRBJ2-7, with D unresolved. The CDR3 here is CASSYTPLEQYF. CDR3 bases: TGTGCCAGCAGTTACACCCCCCTCGAGCAGTACTTC.